This T cell receptor (beta chain) was retrieved from a study of blood T cells in healthy people across ages. A J-beta primer mix and a sample-barcoded 5' primer were used in a second PCR of about 7 to 12 cycles. With 12 random nucleotides, a template-switch adaptor tagged each individual cDNA molecule. TCRdb used MiXCR to reprocess the 5' RACE reads, holding one entry per CDR3 protein. This sample has hundreds of thousands of distinct CDR3 sequences, with approximately 40% found just once. The source material was blood. This receptor was taken from an elderly man in good health.

CDR3 loop: CASSFSGSGYGYTF. The CDR3 nucleotides read TGTGCCAGCAGCTTTTCTGGGTCGGGCTATGGCTACACCTTC. V gene TRBV7-8 combines with J gene TRBJ1-2; D uncertain. This CDR3 has 14 amino acids. In germline, CDR1 is SGHVS, CDR2 FQNEAQ. With 3 bases removed from V and 4 bases from J, the gap between germline ends came to 12 bases.